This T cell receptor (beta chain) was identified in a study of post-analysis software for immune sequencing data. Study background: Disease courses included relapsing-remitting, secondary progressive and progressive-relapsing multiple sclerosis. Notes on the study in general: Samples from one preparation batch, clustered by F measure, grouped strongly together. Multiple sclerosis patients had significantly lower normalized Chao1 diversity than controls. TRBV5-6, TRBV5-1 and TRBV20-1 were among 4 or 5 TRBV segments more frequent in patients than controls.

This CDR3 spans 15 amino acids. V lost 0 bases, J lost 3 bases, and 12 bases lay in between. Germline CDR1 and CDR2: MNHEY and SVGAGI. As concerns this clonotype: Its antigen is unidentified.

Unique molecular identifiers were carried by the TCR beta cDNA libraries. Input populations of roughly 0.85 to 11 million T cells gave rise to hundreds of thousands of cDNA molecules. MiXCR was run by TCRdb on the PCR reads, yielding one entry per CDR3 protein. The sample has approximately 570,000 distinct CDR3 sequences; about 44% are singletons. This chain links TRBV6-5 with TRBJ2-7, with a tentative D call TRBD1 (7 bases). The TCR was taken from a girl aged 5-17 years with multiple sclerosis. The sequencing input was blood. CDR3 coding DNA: TGTGCCAGCAGTTACTCTGGAGGGGGCGGCTACGAGCAGTACTTC. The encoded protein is CASSYSGGGGYEQYF.